This entry features one TCR beta chain sequence. This sample stems from a study of CD8+ T cells in alopecia areata. Once RNA had been extracted, it was reverse transcribed into cDNA to act as the sequencing template. The table came from immunoSEQ multiplex PCR; TCRdb's copy has only in-frame clones and leaves some out. This sample yields some 190,000 clones, of which around 66% are seen a single time; roughly 1.2% belongs to the top ten. Treatment meaning: oral pan-JAK inhibitor, 5-10 mg twice daily. This CDR3 has 14 amino acids. The germline CDR1 and CDR2 sequences are SNHLY and FYNNEI. The V segment lost 4 bases and the J segment 7 bases; nucleotides outside the gene matches: 7.

J is TRBJ2-1 and V is TRBV2; 7 bases agree with TRBD2. This clonotype was obtained from a human donor with alopecia areata. Sequences were derived from CD4+ T cells sorted from blood, sampled at approximately week 44, from a patient treated with tofacitinib. The CDR3 region is CASSGTRGKNEQFF. In DNA, the CDR3 is TGTGCCAGCAGTGGGACTAGAGGAAAAAATGAGCAGTTCTTC.